This TCR beta chain was sequenced for a study of blood T cell repertoires in COVID-19. Study summary: Acute-phase and convalescent COVID-19 samples originated in the United States, Italy and Spain. T cells, B-cell-depleted T cells, or PBMCs provided the cDNA or gDNA that served as material.

V lost 4 bases and J 2 bases, leaving 13 bases between the germline ends. The CDR3 totals 15 residues. Germline CDR1 and CDR2: SSHAT and FNYEAQ (reference sequence). Authors' analysis steps: Amplifying reference gene primers gave estimates of nucleated cell counts. TCRdb's copy holds only in-frame clones and misses some; the assay was immunoSEQ multiplex PCR. V and J calls and clone size come straight from that table; D and trimming were deduced from the DNA. The repertoire holds 90,000 to 150,000 clones, around 89% seen once, with about a fifth in the top ten. This clonotype was sampled from a human donor with acute or convalescent COVID-19. The donor label of this sample is uncertain. Sequencing input: peripheral blood. This chain connects TRBV7-7 to TRBJ2-3, with D possibly matching TRBD2 (5 bases). CDR3 coding DNA: TGTGCCAGCAGCTCAGGACTGTCTCTCACAGATACGCAGTATTTT. Its translation: CASSSGLSLTDTQYF.